What follows are 15 T cell receptor beta chains derived from one specimen sequenced in a study of T-cell reconstitution after alpha-beta-depleted transplantation in children. Unique molecular identifiers tagged the TCRbeta library. TCRdb ran MiXCR on the PCR reads and lists one entry per CDR3 protein. The table records around 530,000 distinct CDR3 sequences, 32% of them present only once. The sample consisted of PBMCs from the stem cell graft donor, taken from the stem cell graft. The source is a human donor who donated a stem cell graft to a child with aplastic anemia.

This clonotype turned up a few times. The chain joins TRBV20-1 to TRBJ2-1, with 11 nucleotides matching TRBD2. Germline CDR1 and CDR2: DFQATT and SNEGSKA (reference sequence). CDR3 length: 16 amino acids. The V segment lost 3 bases and the J segment 0 bases; nucleotides outside the gene matches: 4. This CDR3 is CSASPSGRSSYNEQFF. In DNA, the CDR3 is TGCAGTGCTAGCCCTAGCGGGAGGAGCTCCTACAATGAGCAGTTCTTC.

This clonotype showed up just a few times. The chain uses TRBV28 and TRBJ1-5, with D possibly matching TRBD1 (5 bases). V was clipped by 5 bases and J by 1 base, with 15 bases between them. In germline, CDR1 is MDHEN, CDR2 SYDVKM. CDR3 length equals 16 residues. CDR3 sequence reads: CASSPGGVLSNQPQHF. CDR3 bases: TGTGCCAGCAGTCCGGGGGGGGTTTTGAGCAATCAGCCCCAGCATTTT.

The CDR3 sequence: CASRKLGDYGYTF. CDR3 DNA: TGTGCCAGCAGAAAACTCGGGGACTATGGCTACACCTTC. The rearrangement joins TRBV12-3 or TRBV12-4 to TRBJ1-2; D uncertain. The CDR3 sequence is 13 residues long. With 6 bases removed from V and 3 bases from J, the gap between germline ends came to 11 bases.

This sequence joins TRBV14 and TRBJ1-1; D ambiguous. The germline CDR1 and CDR2 sequences are SGHDN and FVKESK. V was cut by 4 bases and J by 8 bases, with 17 bases left in between. The CDR3 loop spans 14 amino acids. The CDR3 spells CASSREFSTAEAFF. CDR3 DNA: TGTGCCAGCAGCCGAGAGTTTTCAACGGCGGAAGCTTTCTTT.

The gene calls are TRBV6-2 or TRBV6-3 and TRBJ2-1, with 10 nucleotides matching TRBD2. V lost 6 bases to trimming and J lost 14 bases; unmatched junction nucleotides: 7. Germline CDR1 and CDR2: MNHEY and SVGEGT. This CDR3 region has 12 residues. CDR3 residues: CASRSLAGVKFF. As DNA, the CDR3 is TGTGCCAGCAGATCCCTAGCGGGAGTTAAGTTCTTC.

This clonotype was recorded once. The chain carries TRBV28 and TRBJ2-2, with TRBD1 identical over 8 bases. The CDR3 extends over 16 amino acids. J was trimmed by 1 base and V by 7 bases; bases with no gene match: 8. CDR1 and CDR2 from the germline V gene are MDHEN and SYDVKM. DNA for the CDR3: TGTGCCAGCACCGCCATAGGGACAGGGAACACCGGGGAGCTGTTTTTT. Translated, it gives CASTAIGTGNTGELFF.

This sequence joins TRBV7-2 and TRBJ2-7; the D gene is possibly TRBD1 (6 bases). The CDR3 totals 15 residues. Germline V gene data show CDR1 as SGHTA and CDR2 as FQGNSA. Trimming removed 5 bases at V and 3 bases at J, with 17 bases between. The CDR3 reads CASSLTGPAVYEQYF. The CDR3 bases are TGTGCCAGCAGCCTAACAGGGCCAGCCGTCTACGAGCAGTACTTC.

The chain combines TRBV7-9 with TRBJ2-7, with D possibly TRBD2 on 5 matching bases. CDR3 length: 15 residues. Germline V gives CDR1 SEHNR, CDR2 FQNEAQ (reference sequence). V was clipped by 1 base and J by 4 bases, with 14 bases between them. Written as DNA, the CDR3 is TGTGCCAGCAGCTTAGACCGCGGACTGGGTTACGAGCAGTACTTC. This translates into CASSLDRGLGYEQYF.

V usage is TRBV6-1 and J usage is TRBJ1-5; D gene unclear. Between the trimmed V and J ends, which lost 5 bases and 7 bases, there was a span of 15 bases. There are 14 residues in the CDR3. Germline lookup yields CDR1 MNHNS and CDR2 SASEGT. This CDR3 reads CASSIDGSRQPQHF. CDR3 DNA: TGTGCCAGCAGTATAGATGGCTCAAGGCAGCCCCAGCATTTT.

V gene TRBV28 combines with J gene TRBJ1-3; possibly TRBD1 for D (6 bases). Germline loops: CDR1 MDHEN, CDR2 SYDVKM. V was cut by 5 bases and J by 4 bases, with 12 bases left in between. This CDR3 contains 14 residues. The chain's CDR3 is CASSPPGAGNTIYF. The CDR3 bases are TGTGCCAGCAGTCCCCCGGGGGCCGGAAACACCATATATTTT.

This clonotype has more than one count but fewer than ten. The gene calls are TRBV4-3 and TRBJ1-1; no clear D gene. Per the germline V gene, CDR1 is LGHNA and CDR2 is YSLEER. V lost 1 base, J lost 3 bases, and 6 bases lay in between. This CDR3 spans 13 amino acids. CDR3 sequence (DNA): TGCGCCAGCAGCCAAGGTTTTCACACTGAAGCTTTCTTT. Protein product: CASSQGFHTEAFF.

This clonotype was observed a handful of times. V and J are TRBV2 and TRBJ2-7, with TRBD2 matching 8 bases. V shed 6 bases, J shed 0 bases, and the junction held 7 bases outside the gene matches. The CDR3 spans 15 residues. The germline gives CDR1 SNHLY, CDR2 FYNNEI. CDR3 in amino acids: CASRVGSGSSYEQYV. CDR3 DNA sequence: TGTGCCAGCAGGGTCGGGAGCGGGAGCTCCTACGAGCAGTACGTC.

The CDR3 protein is CASSRKGQGLENGYTF. CDR3 nucleotides: TGTGCCAGCAGCCGAAAGGGACAGGGCCTGGAGAATGGCTACACCTTC. This chain connects TRBV6-1 to TRBJ1-2; 9 bases map to TRBD1. V lost 6 bases, J lost 6 bases, and 14 bases stayed unmatched. This CDR3 spans 16 amino acids. Germline V gene sequence: CDR1 MNHNS, CDR2 SASEGT.

This chain connects TRBV7-6 to TRBJ2-5; D uncertain. This CDR3 comprises 15 residues. Germline V gives CDR1 SGHVS, CDR2 FNYEAQ. Deletions cut 1 base from V and 3 bases from J, with 12 bases between. CDR3 DNA: TGTGCCAGCAGCTTAGTCGGCACAGATAAAGAGACCCAGTACTTC. It encodes CASSLVGTDKETQYF. Full variable domain (rest looked up from reference TRBV7-6 and TRBJ2-5): GAGVSQSPRYKVTKRGQDVALRCDPISGHVSLYWYRQALGQGPEFLTYFNYEAQQDKSGLPNDRFSAERPEGSISTLTIQRTEQRDSAMYRCASSLVGTDKETQYFGPGTRLLVL.

This clonotype was detected only a few times. The genes are TRBV12-3 or TRBV12-4 and TRBJ1-1; D perhaps matches TRBD1 (5 bases). There are 15 residues in the CDR3. V was cut by 5 bases and J by 7 bases, with 20 bases left in between. The CDR3 DNA follows: TGTGCCAGCAGTCTCCAGGGAGCTCAACGTAGTGAAGCTTTCTTT. Amino acids: CASSLQGAQRSEAFF.